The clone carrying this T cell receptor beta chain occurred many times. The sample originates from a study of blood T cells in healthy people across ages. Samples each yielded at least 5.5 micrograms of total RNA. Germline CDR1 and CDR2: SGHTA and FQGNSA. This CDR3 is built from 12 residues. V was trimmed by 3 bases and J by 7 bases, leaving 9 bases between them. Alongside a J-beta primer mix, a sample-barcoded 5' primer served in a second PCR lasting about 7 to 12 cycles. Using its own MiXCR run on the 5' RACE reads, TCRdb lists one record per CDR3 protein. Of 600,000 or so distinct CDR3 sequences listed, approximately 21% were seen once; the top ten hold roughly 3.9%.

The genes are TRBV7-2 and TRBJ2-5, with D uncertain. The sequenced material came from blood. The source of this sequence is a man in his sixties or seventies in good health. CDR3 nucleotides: TGTGCCAGCAGCTTCCCCCCTGGGACCCAGTACTTC. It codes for CASSFPPGTQYF.